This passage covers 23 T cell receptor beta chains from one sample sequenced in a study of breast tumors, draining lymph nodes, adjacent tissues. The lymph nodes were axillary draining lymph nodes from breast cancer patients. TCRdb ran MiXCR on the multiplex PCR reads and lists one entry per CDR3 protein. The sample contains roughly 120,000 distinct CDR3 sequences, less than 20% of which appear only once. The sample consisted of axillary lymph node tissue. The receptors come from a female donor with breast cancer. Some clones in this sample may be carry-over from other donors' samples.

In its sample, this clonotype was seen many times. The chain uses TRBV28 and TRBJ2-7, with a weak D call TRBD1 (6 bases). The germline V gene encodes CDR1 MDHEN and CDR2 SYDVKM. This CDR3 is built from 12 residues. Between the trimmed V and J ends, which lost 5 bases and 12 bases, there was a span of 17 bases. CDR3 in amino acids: CASSPPGHLPYF. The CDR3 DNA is TGTGCCAGCAGTCCCCCGGGACATTTGCCGTACTTC.

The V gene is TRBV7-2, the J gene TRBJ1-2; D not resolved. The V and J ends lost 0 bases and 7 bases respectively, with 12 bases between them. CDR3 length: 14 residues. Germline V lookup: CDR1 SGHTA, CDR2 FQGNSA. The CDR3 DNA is TGTGCCAGCAGCTTAGCGAGGCAGGTCCCTGGCTACACCTTC. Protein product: CASSLARQVPGYTF.

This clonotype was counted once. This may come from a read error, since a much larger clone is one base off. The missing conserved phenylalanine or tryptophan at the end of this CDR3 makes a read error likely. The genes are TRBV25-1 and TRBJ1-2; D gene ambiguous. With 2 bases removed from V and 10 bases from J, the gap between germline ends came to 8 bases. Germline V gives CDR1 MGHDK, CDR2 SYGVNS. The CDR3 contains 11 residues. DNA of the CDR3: TGTGCCAGCAGTGAAGCATCGGACTACACCCTC. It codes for CASSEASDYTL.

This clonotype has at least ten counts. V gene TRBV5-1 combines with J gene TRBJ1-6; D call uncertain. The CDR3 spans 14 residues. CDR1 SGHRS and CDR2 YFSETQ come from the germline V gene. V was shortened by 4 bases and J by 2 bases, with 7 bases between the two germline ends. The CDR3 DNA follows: TGCGCCAGCAGCCCCTACCCCTATAATTCACCCCTCCACTTT. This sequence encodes CASSPYPYNSPLHF.

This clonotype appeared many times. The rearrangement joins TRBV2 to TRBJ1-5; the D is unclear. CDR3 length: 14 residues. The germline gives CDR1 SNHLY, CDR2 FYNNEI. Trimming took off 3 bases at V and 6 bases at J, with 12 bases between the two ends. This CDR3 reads CASSEGSYSQPQHF. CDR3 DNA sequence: TGTGCCAGCAGTGAGGGGAGCTATAGTCAGCCCCAGCATTTT.

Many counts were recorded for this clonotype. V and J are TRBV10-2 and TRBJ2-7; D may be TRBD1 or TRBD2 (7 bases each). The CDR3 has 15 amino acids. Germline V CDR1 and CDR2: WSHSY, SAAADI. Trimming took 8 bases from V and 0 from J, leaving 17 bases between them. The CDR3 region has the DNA TGCGCCAGCCAATCCCAGGGGGGGGGCTCCTACGAGCAGTACTTC. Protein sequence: CASQSQGGGSYEQYF.

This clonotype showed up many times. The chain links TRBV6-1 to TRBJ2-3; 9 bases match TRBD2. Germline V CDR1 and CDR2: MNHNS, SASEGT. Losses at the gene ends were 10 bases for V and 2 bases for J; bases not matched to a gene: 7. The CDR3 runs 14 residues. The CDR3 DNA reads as TGTGCCATGATGACTAGCGGATCCACAGATACGCAGTATTTT. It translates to CAMMTSGSTDTQYF.

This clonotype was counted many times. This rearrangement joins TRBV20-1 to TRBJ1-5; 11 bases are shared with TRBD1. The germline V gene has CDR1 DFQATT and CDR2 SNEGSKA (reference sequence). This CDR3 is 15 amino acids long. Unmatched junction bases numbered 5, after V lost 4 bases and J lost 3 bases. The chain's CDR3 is CSAKGQGALNQPQHF. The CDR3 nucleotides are TGCAGTGCTAAAGGACAGGGGGCGCTCAATCAGCCCCAGCATTTT.

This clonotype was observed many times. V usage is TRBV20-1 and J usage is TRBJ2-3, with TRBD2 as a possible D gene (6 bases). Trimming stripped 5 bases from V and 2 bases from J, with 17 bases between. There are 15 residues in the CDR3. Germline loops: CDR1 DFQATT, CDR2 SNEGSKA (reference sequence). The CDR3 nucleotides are TGCAGTGCTTTTACCGGGAGACGGTCCACAGATACGCAGTATTTT. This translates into CSAFTGRRSTDTQYF.

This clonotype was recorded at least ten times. CDR3 region: CASSLAGQDEKLFF. DNA of the CDR3: TGTGCCAGCAGCTTAGCGGGACAGGATGAAAAACTGTTTTTT. The chain joins TRBV7-9 to TRBJ1-4; 8 nucleotides agree with TRBD1. V trimming: 0 bases; J trimming: 6 bases; junction bases outside the gene matches: 0. The length of the CDR3 is 14 residues. CDR1 SEHNR and CDR2 FQNEAQ come from the germline V gene (reference sequence).

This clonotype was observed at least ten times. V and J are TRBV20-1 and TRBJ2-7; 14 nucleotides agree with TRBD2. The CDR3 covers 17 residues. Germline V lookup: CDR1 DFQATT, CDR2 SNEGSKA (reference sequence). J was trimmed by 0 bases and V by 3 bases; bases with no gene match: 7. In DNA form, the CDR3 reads TGCAGTGCTAGGGGACTAGCGGGAGTACGGGCCTCCTACGAGCAGTACTTC. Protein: CSARGLAGVRASYEQYF.

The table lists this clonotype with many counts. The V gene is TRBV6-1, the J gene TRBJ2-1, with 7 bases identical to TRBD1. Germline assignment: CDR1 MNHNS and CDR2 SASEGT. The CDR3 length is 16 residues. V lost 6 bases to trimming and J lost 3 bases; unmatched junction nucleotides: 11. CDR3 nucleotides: TGTGCCAGCAGAGACGAGACAGGGATCCGCTACAATGAGCAGTTCTTC. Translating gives CASRDETGIRYNEQFF.

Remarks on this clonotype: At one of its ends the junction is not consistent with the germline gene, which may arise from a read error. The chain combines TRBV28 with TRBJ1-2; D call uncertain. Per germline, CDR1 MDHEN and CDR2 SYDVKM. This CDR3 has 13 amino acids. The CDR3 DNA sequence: TGTGCCAACAGTCCGCAGACAACCTATGGCTACACCTTC. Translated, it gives CANSPQTTYGYTF.

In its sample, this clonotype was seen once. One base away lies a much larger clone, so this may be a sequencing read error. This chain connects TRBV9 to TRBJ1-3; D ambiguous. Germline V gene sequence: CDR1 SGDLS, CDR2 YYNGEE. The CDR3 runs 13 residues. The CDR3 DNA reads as TGTGCCAGCACCTCTCCTCCCGGAAACATCATATATTTT. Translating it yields CASTSPPGNIIYF.

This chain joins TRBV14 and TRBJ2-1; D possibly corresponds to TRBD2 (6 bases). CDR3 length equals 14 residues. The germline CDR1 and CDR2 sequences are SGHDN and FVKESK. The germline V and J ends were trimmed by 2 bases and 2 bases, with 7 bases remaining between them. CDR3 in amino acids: CASSQSGAYNEQFF. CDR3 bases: TGTGCCAGCAGCCAATCGGGGGCCTACAATGAGCAGTTCTTC.

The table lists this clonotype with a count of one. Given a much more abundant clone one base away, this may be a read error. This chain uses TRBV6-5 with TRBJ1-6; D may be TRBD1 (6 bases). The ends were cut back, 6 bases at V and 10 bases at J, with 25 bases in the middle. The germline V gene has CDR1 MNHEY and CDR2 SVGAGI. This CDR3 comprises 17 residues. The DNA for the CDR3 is TGTGCCAGCAGCCTAAAGGGGGTAGGGGGGACTCGGTCACCCCTCCACTTT. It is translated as CASSLKGVGGTRSPLHF.

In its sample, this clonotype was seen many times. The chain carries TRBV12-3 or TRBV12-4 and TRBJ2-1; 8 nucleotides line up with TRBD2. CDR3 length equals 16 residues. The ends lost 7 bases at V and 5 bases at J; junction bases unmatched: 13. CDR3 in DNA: TGTGCCAGCACCTCTTCGTCGGGGGGGGGGGACAATGAGCAGTTCTTC. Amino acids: CASTSSSGGGDNEQFF.

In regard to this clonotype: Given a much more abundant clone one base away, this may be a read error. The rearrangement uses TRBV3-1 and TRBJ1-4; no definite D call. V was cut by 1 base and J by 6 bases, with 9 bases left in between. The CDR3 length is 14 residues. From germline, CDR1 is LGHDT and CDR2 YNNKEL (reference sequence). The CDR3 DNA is TGTGCCAGCAGCCAAGTGTCAGGAGATGAAAAACTGTTTTTT. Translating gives CASSQVSGDEKLFF.

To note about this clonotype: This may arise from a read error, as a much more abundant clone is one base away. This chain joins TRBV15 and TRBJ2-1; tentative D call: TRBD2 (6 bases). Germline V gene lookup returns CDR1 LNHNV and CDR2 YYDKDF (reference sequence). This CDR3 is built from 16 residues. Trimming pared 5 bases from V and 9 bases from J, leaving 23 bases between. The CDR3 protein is CATSSGLFGLLSEQFF. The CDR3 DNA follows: TGTGCCACCAGCTCAGGGCTTTTCGGACTACTAAGTGAGCAGTTCTTC.

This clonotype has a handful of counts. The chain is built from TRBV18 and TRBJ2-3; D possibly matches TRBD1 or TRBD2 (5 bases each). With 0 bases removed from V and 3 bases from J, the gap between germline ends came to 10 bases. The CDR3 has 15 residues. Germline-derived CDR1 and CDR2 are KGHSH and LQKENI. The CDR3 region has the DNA TGTGCCAGCTCACCACCGCAGGGACGAACAGATACGCAGTATTTT. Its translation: CASSPPQGRTDTQYF. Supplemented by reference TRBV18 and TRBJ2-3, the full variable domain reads NAGVMQNPRHLVRRRGQEARLRCSPMKGHSHVYWYRQLPEEGLKFMVYLQKENIIDESGMPKERFSAEFPKEGPSILRIQQVVRGDSAAYFCASSPPQGRTDTQYFGPGTRLTVL.

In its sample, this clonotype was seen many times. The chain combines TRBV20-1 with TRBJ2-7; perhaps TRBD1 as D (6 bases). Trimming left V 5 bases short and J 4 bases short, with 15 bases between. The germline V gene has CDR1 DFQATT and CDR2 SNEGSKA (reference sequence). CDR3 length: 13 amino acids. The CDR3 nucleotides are TGCAGTGCTCAGCCGACAGGAAGATACGAGCAGTACTTC. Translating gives CSAQPTGRYEQYF.

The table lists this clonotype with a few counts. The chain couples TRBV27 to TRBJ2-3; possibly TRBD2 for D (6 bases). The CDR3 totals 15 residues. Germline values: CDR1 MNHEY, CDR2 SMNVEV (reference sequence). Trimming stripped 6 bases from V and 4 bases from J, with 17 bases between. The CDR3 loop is CASSTSMVGADTQYF. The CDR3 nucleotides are TGTGCCAGCAGCACTAGCATGGTGGGGGCAGATACGCAGTATTTT.

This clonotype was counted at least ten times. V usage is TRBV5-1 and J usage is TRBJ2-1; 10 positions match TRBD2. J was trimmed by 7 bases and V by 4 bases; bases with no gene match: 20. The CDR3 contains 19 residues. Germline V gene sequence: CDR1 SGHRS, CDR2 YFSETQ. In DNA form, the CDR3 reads TGCGCCAGCAGCGCCAAGCGGGAGGGCCGCTCCTACCTACCTAATGAGCAGTTCTTC. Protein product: CASSAKREGRSYLPNEQFF.